This T cell receptor beta chain was captured in a study of cytomegalovirus exposure and HLA in healthy donors. Broader study findings: According to the study, roughly 160 TCR beta chains were cytomegalovirus-associated. CMV antigen specificity was confirmed in vitro for a few CMV-associated chains. In the 95 to 150 validation repertoires, approximately 94% of cluster scores exceeded 0, per a later analysis. The majority of TCR sequences were rare, yet some public TCRs appeared in many donors.

Looked up from germline, CDR1 is LNHDA and CDR2 is SQIVND (reference sequence). This CDR3 contains 13 residues. Trimming took off 3 bases at V and 5 bases at J, with 10 bases between the two ends. About this clone itself: What it binds is unknown.

The assay was immunoSEQ multiplex PCR, and TCRdb's table has in-frame clones only and misses some. The sample contains more than 250,000 clones, approximately 90% of which appear only once. Sample: PBMCs. J is TRBJ2-5 and V is TRBV19; D is unclear. The source of this sequence is a woman younger than 30 in good health and CMV-seronegative. The CDR3 DNA reads as TGTGCCAGTAGTATTCATAGTTCGGAGACCCAGTACTTC. This gives the protein CASSIHSSETQYF.